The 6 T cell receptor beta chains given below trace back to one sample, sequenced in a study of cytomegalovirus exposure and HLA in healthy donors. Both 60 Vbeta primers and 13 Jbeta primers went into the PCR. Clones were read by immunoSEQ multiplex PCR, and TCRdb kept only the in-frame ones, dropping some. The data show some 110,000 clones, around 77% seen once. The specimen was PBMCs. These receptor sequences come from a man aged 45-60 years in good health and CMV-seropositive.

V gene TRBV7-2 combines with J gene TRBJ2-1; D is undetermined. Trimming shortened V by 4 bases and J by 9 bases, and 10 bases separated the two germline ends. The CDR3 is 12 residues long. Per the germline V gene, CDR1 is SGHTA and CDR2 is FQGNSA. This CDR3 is CASSSRLSEQFF. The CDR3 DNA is TGTGCCAGCAGCTCGAGACTGAGTGAGCAGTTCTTC.

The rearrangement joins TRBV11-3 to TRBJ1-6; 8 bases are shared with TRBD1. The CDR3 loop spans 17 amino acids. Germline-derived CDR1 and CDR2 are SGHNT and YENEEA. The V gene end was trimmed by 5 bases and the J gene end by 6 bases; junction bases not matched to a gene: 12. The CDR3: CASSLNFGTGGNSPLHF. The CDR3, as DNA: TGTGCCAGCAGCCTTAACTTCGGGACAGGCGGTAATTCACCCCTCCACTTT.

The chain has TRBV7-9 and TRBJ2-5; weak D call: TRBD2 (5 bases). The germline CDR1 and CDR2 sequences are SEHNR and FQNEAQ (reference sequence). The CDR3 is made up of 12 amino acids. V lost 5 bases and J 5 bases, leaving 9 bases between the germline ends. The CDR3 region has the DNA TGTGCCAGCAGCCGAGAGCGGGAGACCCAGTACTTC. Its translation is CASSRERETQYF.

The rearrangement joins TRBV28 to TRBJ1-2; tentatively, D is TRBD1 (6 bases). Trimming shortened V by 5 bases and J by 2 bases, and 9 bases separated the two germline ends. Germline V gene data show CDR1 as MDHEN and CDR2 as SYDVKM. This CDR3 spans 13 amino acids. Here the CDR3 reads CASSDTGNYGYTF. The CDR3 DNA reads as TGTGCCAGCAGTGATACAGGGAACTATGGCTACACCTTC.

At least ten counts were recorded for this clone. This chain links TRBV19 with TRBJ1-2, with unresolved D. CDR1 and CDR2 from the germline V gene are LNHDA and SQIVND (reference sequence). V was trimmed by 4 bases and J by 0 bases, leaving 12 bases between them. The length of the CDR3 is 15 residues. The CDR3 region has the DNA TGTGCCAGTAGTAATTATTTTGGCTCTAACTATGGCTACACCTTC. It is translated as CASSNYFGSNYGYTF.

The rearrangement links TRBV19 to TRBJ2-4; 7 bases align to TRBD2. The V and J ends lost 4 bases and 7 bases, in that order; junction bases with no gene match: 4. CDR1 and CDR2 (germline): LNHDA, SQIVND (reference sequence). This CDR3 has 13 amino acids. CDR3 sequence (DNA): TGTGCCAGTAGTACGGCCGGGGGGAACATTCAGTACTTC. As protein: CASSTAGGNIQYF.